This is a list of T cell receptor beta chains from one sample in a study of OX40 agonist ivuxolimab in advanced cancers. Libraries were prepared by immunoSEQ multiplex PCR; TCRdb keeps only in-frame clonotypes and omits some of them. The data hold some 84,000 clones, with 80% to 90% observed a single time. The sequencing here drew on CD4+ or CD8+ T cells sorted from blood, taken in a trial of the OX40 agonist ivuxolimab. These receptors all stem from an adult with an advanced solid tumor such as melanoma, head and neck, liver or kidney cancer. Both conserved end residues are part of each CDR3.

v_call	j_call	cdr3_aa
TRBV7-2	TRBJ2-5	CASSILAGGPGETQYF
TRBV14	TRBJ1-2	CASSQDSFREGSYGYTF
TRBV20-1	TRBJ2-7	CSAPSGNEQYF
TRBV7-2	TRBJ1-2	CASSLAPGNYGYTF
TRBV4-1	TRBJ1-2	CASSQDLQGRNGYTF
TRBV10-1	TRBJ2-1	CASSDRGGQVRDEQFF
TRBV18	TRBJ2-3	CASSPGQAGTDTQYF
TRBV5-1	TRBJ2-1	CASSPRGFEQFF
TRBV2	TRBJ1-1	CASSLDRQTAFF
TRBV11-2	TRBJ1-2	CASSLDREGGDDGYTF
TRBV5-1	TRBJ2-1	CASSWGLAESSYNEQFF
TRBV5-4	TRBJ2-1	CASSSLSGRDQSYNEQFF
TRBV5-4	TRBJ1-5	CASSLGGGNQPQHF
TRBV28	TRBJ2-1	CVSGNHNEQFF
TRBV28	TRBJ1-2	CASREGAQDYGYTF
TRBV28	TRBJ2-5	CASSYPGIPETQYF
TRBV4-2	TRBJ2-1	CASSLTGLAHNEQFF
TRBV6-5	TRBJ1-2	CASSYQRAYYGYTF
TRBV19	TRBJ2-1	CASTPSGSGSYNEQFF
TRBV11-2	TRBJ2-1	CASSSIPRLGTYDEQFF
TRBV7-2	TRBJ2-7	CASRAGISGIYEQYF
TRBV19	TRBJ2-1	CASTHRERNNEQFF
TRBV7-3	TRBJ2-1	CASSLTDRLAGGSYNEQFF
TRBV5-4	TRBJ2-3	CASSLIARGRVTDTQYF
TRBV11-3	TRBJ2-5	CASSLGRKETQYF